These T cell receptor beta chains were read from a single sample in a study of T cell responses to AZD1222 COVID-19 vaccine. Sequenced by immunoSEQ multiplex PCR; TCRdb stores in-frame clones only, minus some. The repertoire includes roughly 50,000 clones, 86% of them detected once, and roughly 6.4% sits in the top ten. Sequencing used peripheral blood, obtained 28 days after the second AZD1222 dose. The receptors were sampled from an adult who received the AZD1222 COVID-19 vaccine. Both conserved end residues are part of each CDR3. Each record gives: D gene, J gene, clone size, CDR3 length, V gene, CDR3 protein, CDR3 DNA. A D gene is named only where the DNA matches it firmly. Only part of the rows carry a size: once, few, many, or a class if the clone is expanded.

>NA|TRBJ2-1|NA|14|TRBV7-2
CASSLIGGDNEQFF
TGTGCCAGCAGCTTAATCGGCGGGGACAATGAGCAGTTCTTC
>NA|TRBJ2-7|NA|14|TRBV5-8
CASSTRPSTYEQYF
TGTGCCAGCAGCACCCGACCCTCGACCTACGAGCAGTACTTC
>TRBD2|TRBJ2-3|NA|15|TRBV9
CASSVESSGRGTQYF
TGTGCCAGCAGCGTAGAGTCTAGCGGGAGAGGTACGCAGTATTTT
>TRBD2|TRBJ2-3|few|17|TRBV4-2
CASSQESTSALTDTQYF
TGTGCCAGCAGCCAAGAATCTACTAGCGCACTTACAGATACGCAGTATTTT
>NA|TRBJ1-3|NA|15|TRBV5-1
CASSSGPGPGNTIYF
TGCGCCAGCAGCAGCGGCCCTGGTCCTGGAAACACCATATATTTT
>TRBD2|TRBJ2-3|few|16|TRBV9
CASSPPGLAGQDTQYF
TGTGCCAGCAGCCCACCGGGACTAGCGGGTCAAGATACGCAGTATTTT
>TRBD1|TRBJ2-2|NA|15|TRBV7-9
CAGITGTANTGELFF
TGTGCCGGAATTACCGGGACAGCTAACACCGGGGAGCTGTTTTTT
>NA|TRBJ1-5|NA|16|TRBV28
CASSPVPGRGDQPQHF
TGTGCCAGCAGCCCGGTTCCGGGCAGGGGCGATCAGCCCCAGCATTTT
>NA|TRBJ1-1|NA|15|TRBV3-1/TRBV3-2
CASSQDYRANTEAFF
TGTGCCAGCAGCCAAGATTACAGGGCAAACACTGAAGCTTTCTTT
>TRBD2|TRBJ2-3|NA|19|TRBV5-1
CASTGNGASGRRATDTQYF
TGCGCCAGCACCGGGAACGGGGCTAGCGGAAGGCGGGCCACAGATACGCAGTATTTT
>TRBD1|TRBJ2-3|NA|14|TRBV6-8
CASSPGQGADTQYF
TGTGCCAGCAGCCCCGGACAGGGTGCAGATACGCAGTATTTT
>NA|TRBJ2-7|NA|14|TRBV11-1
CASSFTAPSYEQYF
TGTGCCAGCAGCTTTACAGCGCCGTCCTACGAGCAGTACTTC
>NA|TRBJ2-7|NA|12|TRBV7-9
CASSSSSYEQYF
TGTGCCAGCTCGTCCAGCTCCTACGAGCAGTACTTC
>TRBD2|TRBJ2-1|NA|16|TRBV5-1
CASSLVLAGTNNEQFF
TGCGCCAGCAGCTTGGTCCTAGCGGGGACAAACAATGAGCAGTTCTTC
>NA|TRBJ2-3|NA|13|TRBV7-2
CASSRDYTDTQYF
TGTGCCAGCAGCCGAGACTACACAGATACGCAGTATTTT
>NA|TRBJ1-6|NA|12|TRBV7-9
CASSLVNSPLHF
TGTGCCAGCAGCTTAGTAAATTCACCCCTCCACTTT
>TRBD2|TRBJ2-1|NA|17|TRBV19
CASRDRSGRDPYNEQFF
TGTGCCAGTAGGGATAGAAGCGGGAGGGACCCATACAATGAGCAGTTCTTC
>NA|TRBJ1-2|NA|15|TRBV28
CASTSWAGSSYGYTF
TGTGCCAGCACTTCATGGGCAGGGAGCTCCTATGGCTACACCTTC
>NA|TRBJ2-7|once|12|TRBV28
CASSLGSAEQYF
TGTGCCAGCAGTTTAGGAAGCGCCGAGCAGTACTTC
>NA|TRBJ2-1|NA|12|TRBV15
CATSSLRNEQFF
TGTGCCACCAGCTCCCTGAGAAATGAGCAGTTCTTC
>NA|TRBJ2-3|NA|13|TRBV3-1/TRBV3-2
CASSQVIADTQYF
TGTGCCAGCAGCCAGGTTATTGCAGATACGCAGTATTTT
>NA|TRBJ1-2|NA|13|TRBV5-6
CASSLGTNYGYTF
TGTGCCAGCAGCTTGGGGACTAACTATGGCTACACCTTC
>TRBD1|TRBJ1-3|few|20|TRBV4-1
CASSFKGTGGLKSSGNTIYF
TGCGCCAGCAGCTTCAAGGGGACAGGGGGCCTTAAGAGCTCTGGAAACACCATATATTTT
>TRBD2|TRBJ2-2|NA|16|TRBV14
CASSPSGRGGAGELFF
TGTGCCAGCAGCCCAAGCGGGAGAGGTGGGGCCGGGGAGCTGTTTTTT
>NA|TRBJ1-6|few|16|TRBV25-1
CASSEPEGIYNSPLHF
TGTGCCAGCAGTGAACCGGAGGGGATTTATAATTCACCCCTCCACTTT
>NA|TRBJ2-7|NA|14|TRBV7-2
CASRSTRLAGEQYF
TGTGCCAGCAGATCTACTCGGCTCGCAGGCGAGCAGTACTTC
>TRBD1|TRBJ2-7|NA|16|TRBV19
CASSRRGTGMDYEQYF
TGTGCCAGTAGTCGCCGCGGGACAGGGATGGACTACGAGCAGTACTTC
>NA|TRBJ2-3|NA|12|TRBV9
CASTAARDTQYF
TGTGCCAGCACGGCGGCGCGGGATACGCAGTATTTT
>NA|TRBJ2-2|NA|15|TRBV6-5
CASKRGREESGELFF
TGTGCCAGCAAAAGGGGGCGGGAGGAAAGCGGGGAGCTGTTTTTT
>NA|TRBJ2-3|NA|16|TRBV7-6
CASSRTPAVSTDTQYF
TGTGCCAGCAGCCGCACCCCAGCGGTGAGCACAGATACGCAGTATTTT
>NA|TRBJ2-7|NA|14|TRBV2
CASSERGRTYEQYF
TGTGCCAGCAGTGAACGGGGTCGGACCTACGAGCAGTACTTC
>NA|TRBJ1-5|NA|14|TRBV28
CASIGDGLNQPQHF
TGTGCCAGCATTGGGGACGGGTTAAATCAGCCCCAGCATTTT
>TRBD1|TRBJ1-6|NA|15|TRBV30
CAWSLTTGEGSPLHF
TGTGCCTGGAGTCTGACGACAGGGGAGGGTTCACCCCTCCACTTT
>NA|TRBJ2-7|NA|15|TRBV3-1/TRBV3-2
CASSQDWRISYEQYF
TGTGCCAGCAGCCAAGATTGGCGGATCTCCTACGAGCAGTACTTC
>NA|TRBJ2-7|NA|17|TRBV21-1
CASSKGLSGTGVREQYF
TGTGCCAGCAGCAAAGGGTTGTCAGGGACAGGAGTACGGGAGCAGTACTTC
>TRBD2|TRBJ2-2|NA|17|TRBV5-1
CASSLLAGGTSSGELFF
TGCGCCAGCAGCTTACTAGCGGGAGGGACTTCAAGCGGGGAGCTGTTTTTT
>TRBD2|TRBJ2-7|few|15|TRBV6-5
CASSYGTSGTYEQYF
TGTGCCAGCAGTTACGGGACTAGCGGGACCTACGAGCAGTACTTC
>TRBD2|TRBJ2-2|few|17|TRBV7-9
CASRPPVAGGGTGELFF
TGTGCCAGCAGGCCACCCGTAGCGGGAGGCGGCACCGGGGAGCTGTTTTTT
>NA|TRBJ2-1|NA|10|TRBV10-3
CAIRGGALFF
TGTGCCATCAGAGGGGGGGCGCTGTTCTTC
>NA|TRBJ1-1|NA|13|TRBV12-3/TRBV12-4
CASSFVRNTEAFF
TGTGCCAGCAGTTTTGTGAGGAACACTGAAGCTTTCTTT
>NA|TRBJ2-2|NA|14|TRBV19
CASSDPNGTGELFF
TGTGCCAGCAGCGACCCGAATGGCACCGGGGAGCTGTTTTTT
>NA|TRBJ1-2|NA|15|TRBV4-2
CASSQDWGLDYGYTF
TGTGCCAGCAGCCAAGATTGGGGGCTCGACTATGGCTACACCTTC
>TRBD2|TRBJ2-3|NA|16|TRBV19
CASSTPPSGPTDTQYF
TGTGCCAGTAGTACTCCACCTAGCGGACCCACAGATACGCAGTATTTT
>TRBD2|TRBJ2-7|NA|16|TRBV2
CASSESSGASGRGQYF
TGTGCCAGCAGTGAAAGCTCCGGGGCTAGCGGGAGGGGGCAGTACTTC
>TRBD2|TRBJ2-7|NA|15|TRBV9
CASSRLAGSTYEQYF
TGTGCCAGCAGCAGATTAGCGGGGTCCACCTACGAGCAGTACTTC
>NA|TRBJ1-1|NA|14|TRBV5-6
CASSLGQSNTEAFF
TGTGCCAGCAGCTTGGGACAGTCGAACACTGAAGCTTTCTTT
>TRBD1|TRBJ2-7|NA|16|TRBV5-1
CASSWTAGTGGSEQYF
TGCGCCAGCAGCTGGACAGCCGGGACAGGGGGCTCCGAGCAGTACTTC
>NA|TRBJ2-1|NA|15|TRBV15
CATSSRRGPVDEQFF
TGTGCCACCAGCAGCCGAAGGGGACCGGTCGATGAGCAGTTCTTC
>NA|TRBJ2-7|NA|14|TRBV28
CASSLPALADEQYF
TGTGCCAGCAGCCTACCTGCTCTAGCAGACGAGCAGTACTTC
>NA|TRBJ2-3|NA|16|TRBV28
CASSLSSARSTDTQYF
TGTGCCAGCAGTTTATCGTCAGCCAGAAGCACAGATACGCAGTATTTT
>NA|TRBJ1-5|NA|15|TRBV9
CASSPFGGQDQPQHF
TGTGCCAGCAGCCCCTTCGGGGGGCAGGATCAGCCCCAGCATTTT